This TCR beta chain was retrieved from a study of cytomegalovirus exposure and HLA in healthy donors. PCR employed 60 Vbeta and 13 Jbeta primers. TCRdb keeps only in-frame clones here, not all; method: immunoSEQ multiplex PCR. The sample lists about 91,000 clones, approximately 90% occurring once. The germline V and J ends were trimmed by 4 bases and 11 bases, with 17 bases remaining between them. CDR1 and CDR2 from the germline V gene are SGDLS and YYNGEE. This CDR3 has 13 residues. The J gene is TRBJ2-3, the V gene TRBV9; perhaps TRBD2 as D (5 bases). Sequencing was carried out using PBMCs. The sequence was obtained from a man between 18 and 29 years old in good health and CMV-seronegative. The CDR3 spells CASSPTDSTEQYF. As DNA, the CDR3 is TGTGCCAGCAGCCCTACGGACTCTACAGAGCAGTATTTT.